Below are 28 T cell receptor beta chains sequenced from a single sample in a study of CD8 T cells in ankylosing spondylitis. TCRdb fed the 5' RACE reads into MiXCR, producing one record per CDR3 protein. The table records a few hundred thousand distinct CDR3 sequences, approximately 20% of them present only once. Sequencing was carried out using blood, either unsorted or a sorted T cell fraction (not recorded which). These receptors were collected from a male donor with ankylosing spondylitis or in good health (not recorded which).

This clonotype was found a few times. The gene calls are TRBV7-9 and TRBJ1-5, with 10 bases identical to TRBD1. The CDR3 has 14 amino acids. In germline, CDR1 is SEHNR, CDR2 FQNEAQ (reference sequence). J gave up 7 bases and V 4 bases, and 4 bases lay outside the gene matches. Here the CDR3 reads CASSSGQGGQPQHF. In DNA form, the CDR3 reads TGTGCCAGCAGCTCTGGACAGGGGGGGCAGCCCCAGCATTTT.

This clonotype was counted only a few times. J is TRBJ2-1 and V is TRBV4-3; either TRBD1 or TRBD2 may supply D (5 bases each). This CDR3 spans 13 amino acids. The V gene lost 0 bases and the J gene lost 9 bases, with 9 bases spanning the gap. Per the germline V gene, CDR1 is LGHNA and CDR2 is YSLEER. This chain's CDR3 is CASSQDSGGEQFF. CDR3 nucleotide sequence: TGCGCCAGCAGCCAAGACAGTGGGGGTGAGCAGTTCTTC.

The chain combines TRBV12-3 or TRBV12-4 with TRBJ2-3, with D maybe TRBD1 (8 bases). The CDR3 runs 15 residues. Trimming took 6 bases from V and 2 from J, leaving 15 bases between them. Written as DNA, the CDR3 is TGTGCCAGCAGGGACAGGGAGGGGAACACAGATACGCAGTATTTT. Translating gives CASRDREGNTDTQYF.

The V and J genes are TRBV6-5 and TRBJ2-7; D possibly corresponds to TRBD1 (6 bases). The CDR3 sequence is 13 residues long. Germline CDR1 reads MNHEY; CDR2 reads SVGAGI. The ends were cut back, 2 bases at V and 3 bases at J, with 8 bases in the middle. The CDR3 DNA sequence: TGTGCCAGCAGTTACGCGGACAGCTACGAGCAGTACTTC. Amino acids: CASSYADSYEQYF.

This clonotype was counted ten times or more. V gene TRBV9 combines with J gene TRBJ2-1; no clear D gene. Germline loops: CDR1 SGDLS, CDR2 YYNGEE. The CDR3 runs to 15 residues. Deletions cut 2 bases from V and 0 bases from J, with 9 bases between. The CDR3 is CASSVAASSYNEQFF. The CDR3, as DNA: TGTGCCAGCAGCGTCGCGGCTAGCTCCTACAATGAGCAGTTCTTC.

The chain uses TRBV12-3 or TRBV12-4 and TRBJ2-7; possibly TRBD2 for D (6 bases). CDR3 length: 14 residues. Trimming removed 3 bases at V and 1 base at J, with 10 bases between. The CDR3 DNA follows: TGTGCCAGCAGTTTTGCGGGATCTTCCTACGAGCAGTACTTC. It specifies CASSFAGSSYEQYF.

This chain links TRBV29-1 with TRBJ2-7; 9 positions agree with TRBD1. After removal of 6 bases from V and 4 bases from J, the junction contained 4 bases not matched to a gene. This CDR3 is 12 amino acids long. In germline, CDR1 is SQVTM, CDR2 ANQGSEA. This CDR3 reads CSVRTGAYEQYF. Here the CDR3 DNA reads TGCAGCGTCCGGACAGGGGCGTACGAGCAGTACTTC.

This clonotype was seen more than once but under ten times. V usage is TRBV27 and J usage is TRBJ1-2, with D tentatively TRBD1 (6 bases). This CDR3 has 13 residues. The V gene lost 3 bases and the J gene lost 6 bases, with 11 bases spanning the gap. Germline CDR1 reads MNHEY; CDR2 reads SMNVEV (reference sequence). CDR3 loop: CASSFSQGNGYTF. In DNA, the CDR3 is TGTGCCAGCAGTTTTTCACAGGGTAATGGCTACACCTTC.

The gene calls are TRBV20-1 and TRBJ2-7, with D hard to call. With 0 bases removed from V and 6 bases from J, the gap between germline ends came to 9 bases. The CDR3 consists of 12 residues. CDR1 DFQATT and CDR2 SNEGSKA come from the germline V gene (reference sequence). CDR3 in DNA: TGCAGTGCTAGAGATCTAGGGCCCGAGCAGTACTTC. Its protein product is CSARDLGPEQYF.

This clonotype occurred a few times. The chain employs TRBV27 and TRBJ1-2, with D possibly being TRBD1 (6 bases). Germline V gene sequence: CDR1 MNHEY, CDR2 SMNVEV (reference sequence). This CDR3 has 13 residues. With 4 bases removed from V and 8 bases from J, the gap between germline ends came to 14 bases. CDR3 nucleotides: TGTGCCAGCAGTTCAGGGGTCCACAAGGGCTACACCTTC. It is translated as CASSSGVHKGYTF.

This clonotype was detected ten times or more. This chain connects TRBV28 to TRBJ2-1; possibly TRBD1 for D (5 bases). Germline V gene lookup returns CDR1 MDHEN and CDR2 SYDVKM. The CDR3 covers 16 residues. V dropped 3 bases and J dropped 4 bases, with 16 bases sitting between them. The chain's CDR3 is CASSLGPSSRYNEQFF. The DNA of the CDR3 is TGTGCCAGCAGTTTGGGGCCCTCCAGTCGGTACAATGAGCAGTTCTTC.

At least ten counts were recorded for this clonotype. CDR3 residues: CASSITRQPQHF. CDR3 nucleotides: TGTGCCAGCAGTATTACAAGGCAGCCCCAGCATTTT. The chain links TRBV12-3 or TRBV12-4 to TRBJ1-5; no firm D call. V was clipped by 5 bases and J by 7 bases, with 9 bases between them. This CDR3 spans 12 amino acids.

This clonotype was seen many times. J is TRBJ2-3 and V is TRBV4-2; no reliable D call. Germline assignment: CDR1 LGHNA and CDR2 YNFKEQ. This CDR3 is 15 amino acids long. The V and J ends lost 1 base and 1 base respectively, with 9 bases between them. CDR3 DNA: TGTGCCAGCAGCCAAGCCACAAGCGGCACAGATACGCAGTATTTT. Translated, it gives CASSQATSGTDTQYF.

CDR3 region: CASSPTALAGASYEQYF. The DNA of the CDR3 is TGTGCCAGCAGTCCCACAGCTCTAGCGGGAGCATCCTACGAGCAGTACTTC. The chain uses TRBV27 and TRBJ2-7; 10 bases line up with TRBD2. With V trimmed by 5 bases and J by 1 base, 11 bases remained unmatched. The CDR3 runs to 17 residues. Per germline, CDR1 MNHEY and CDR2 SMNVEV (reference sequence).

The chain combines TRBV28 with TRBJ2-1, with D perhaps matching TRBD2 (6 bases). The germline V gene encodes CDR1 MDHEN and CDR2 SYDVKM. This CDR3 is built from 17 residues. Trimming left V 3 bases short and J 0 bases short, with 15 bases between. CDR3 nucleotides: TGTGCCAGCAGTTTTCACGTTTCCGGGAGCTCCTACAATGAGCAGTTCTTC. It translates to CASSFHVSGSSYNEQFF.

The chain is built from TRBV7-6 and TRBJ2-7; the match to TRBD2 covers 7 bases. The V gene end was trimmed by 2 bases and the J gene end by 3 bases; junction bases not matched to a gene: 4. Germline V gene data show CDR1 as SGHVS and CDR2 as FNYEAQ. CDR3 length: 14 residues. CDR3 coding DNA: TGTGCCAGCAGCTTACTAGCGGAAAGCTACGAGCAGTACTTC. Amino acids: CASSLLAESYEQYF.

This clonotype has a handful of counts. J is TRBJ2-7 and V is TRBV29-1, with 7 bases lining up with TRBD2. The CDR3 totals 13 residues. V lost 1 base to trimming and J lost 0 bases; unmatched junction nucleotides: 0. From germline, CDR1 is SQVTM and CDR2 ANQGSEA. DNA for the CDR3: TGCAGCGTTGAAGGCGGGGGCTCCTACGAGCAGTACTTC. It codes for CSVEGGGSYEQYF.

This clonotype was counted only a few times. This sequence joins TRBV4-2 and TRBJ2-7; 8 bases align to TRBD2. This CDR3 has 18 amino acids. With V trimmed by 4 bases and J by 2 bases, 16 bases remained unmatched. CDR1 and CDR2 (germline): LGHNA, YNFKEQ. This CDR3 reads CASSLNPGRLAGAYEQYF. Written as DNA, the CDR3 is TGTGCCAGCAGCCTCAACCCGGGTCGGCTAGCGGGTGCCTACGAGCAGTACTTC.

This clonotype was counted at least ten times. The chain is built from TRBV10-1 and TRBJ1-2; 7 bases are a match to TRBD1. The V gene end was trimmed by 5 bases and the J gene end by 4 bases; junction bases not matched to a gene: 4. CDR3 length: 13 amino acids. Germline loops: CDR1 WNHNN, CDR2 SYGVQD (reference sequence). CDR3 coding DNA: TGCGCCAGCAGTCCGGGACAGAGCTATGGCTACACCTTC. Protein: CASSPGQSYGYTF.

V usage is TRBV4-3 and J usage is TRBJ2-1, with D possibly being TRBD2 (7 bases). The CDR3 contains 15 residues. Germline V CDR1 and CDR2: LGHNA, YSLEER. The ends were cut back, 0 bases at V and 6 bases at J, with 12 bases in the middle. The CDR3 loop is CASSQELGGPNEQFF. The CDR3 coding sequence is TGCGCCAGCAGCCAAGAACTCGGGGGGCCCAATGAGCAGTTCTTC.

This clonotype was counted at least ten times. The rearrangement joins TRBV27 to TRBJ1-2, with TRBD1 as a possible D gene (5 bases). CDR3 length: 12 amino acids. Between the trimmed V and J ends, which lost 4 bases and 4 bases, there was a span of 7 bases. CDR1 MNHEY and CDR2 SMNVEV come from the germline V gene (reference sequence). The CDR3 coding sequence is TGTGCCAGCAGTTCAGGGACCTATGGCTACACCTTC. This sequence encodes CASSSGTYGYTF.

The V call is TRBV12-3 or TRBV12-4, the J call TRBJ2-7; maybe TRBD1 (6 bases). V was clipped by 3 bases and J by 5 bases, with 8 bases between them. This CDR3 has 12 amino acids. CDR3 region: CASSFHRDEQYF. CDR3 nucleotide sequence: TGTGCCAGCAGTTTCCACAGGGACGAGCAGTACTTC.

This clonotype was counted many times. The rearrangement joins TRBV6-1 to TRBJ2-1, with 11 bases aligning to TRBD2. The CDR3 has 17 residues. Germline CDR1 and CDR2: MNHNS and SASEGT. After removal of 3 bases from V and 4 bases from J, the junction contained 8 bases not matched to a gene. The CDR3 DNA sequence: TGTGCCAGCAGTGAGATACCGGGACTAGCGGCTTACAATGAGCAGTTCTTC. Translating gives CASSEIPGLAAYNEQFF.

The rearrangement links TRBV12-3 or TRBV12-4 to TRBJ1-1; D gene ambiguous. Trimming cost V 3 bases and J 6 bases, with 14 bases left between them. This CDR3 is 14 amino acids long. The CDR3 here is CASSFSGGVAEAFF. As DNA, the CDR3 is TGTGCCAGCAGTTTCTCGGGTGGAGTTGCTGAAGCTTTCTTT.

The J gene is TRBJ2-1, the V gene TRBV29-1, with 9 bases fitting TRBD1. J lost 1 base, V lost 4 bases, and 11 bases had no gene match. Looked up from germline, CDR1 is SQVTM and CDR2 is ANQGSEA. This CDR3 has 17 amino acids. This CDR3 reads CSVVGIVGTGSYNEQFF. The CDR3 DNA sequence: TGCAGCGTTGTTGGCATTGTGGGGACAGGGTCCTACAATGAGCAGTTCTTC.

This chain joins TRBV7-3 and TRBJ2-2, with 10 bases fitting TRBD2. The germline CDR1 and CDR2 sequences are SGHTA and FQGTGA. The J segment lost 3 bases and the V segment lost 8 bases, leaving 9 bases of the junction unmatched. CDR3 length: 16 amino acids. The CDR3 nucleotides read TGTGCCAGCGGAGCCCTAGCGGGAGTAGACACCGGGGAGCTGTTTTTT. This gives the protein CASGALAGVDTGELFF.

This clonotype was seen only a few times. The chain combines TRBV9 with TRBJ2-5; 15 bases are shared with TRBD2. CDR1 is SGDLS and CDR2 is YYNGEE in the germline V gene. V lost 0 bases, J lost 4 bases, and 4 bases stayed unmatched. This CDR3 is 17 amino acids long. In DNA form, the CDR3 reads TGTGCCAGCAGCGTAGCGGGACTAGCGGGAGGAGGAGAGACCCAGTACTTC. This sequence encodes CASSVAGLAGGGETQYF.

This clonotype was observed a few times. DNA of the CDR3: TGCGCCAGCAGCTCAGGGGAACCTGAGCAGTTCTTC. Protein: CASSSGEPEQFF. The V gene is TRBV5-1, the J gene TRBJ2-1, with a possible D match to TRBD1 (6 bases). The V end lost 3 bases, the J end lost 9 bases, and 10 bases lay between the germline ends. This CDR3 comprises 12 residues. Germline CDR1 reads SGHRS; CDR2 reads YFSETQ.